Below, one T cell receptor beta chain is given with its context. A multiplex PCR was run with 60 Vbeta primers and 13 Jbeta primers. Clones were sequenced by immunoSEQ multiplex PCR, and TCRdb holds only the in-frame ones, with some missing. The sample has fewer than 120,000 clones; over 60% are singletons. The data are from a study of cytomegalovirus exposure and HLA in healthy donors. V lost 2 bases, J lost 5 bases, and 5 bases stayed unmatched. This CDR3 has 15 amino acids. CDR1 is KGHSH and CDR2 is LQKENI in the germline V gene. The sequenced sample consisted of PBMCs. The clonotype originates from a woman aged 55-70 years in good health and CMV-seropositive. The chain is built from TRBV18 and TRBJ2-7; TRBD1 aligns across 11 bases. CDR3 bases: TGTGCCAGCTCACCAAGGACAGGGGGCGAAAACGAGCAGTACTTC. This translates into CASSPRTGGENEQYF.